This entry features one T cell receptor (beta chain) sequence. Its specificity is unknown. The treatment denotes: roughly 10-day PBMC culture with coronavirus spike peptide pools or control peptides (ViraFEST assay). The authors replaced half the medium with fresh IL-2 medium on days 3 and 7. These data belong to a study of vaccination and CD4 T cells after COVID-19. Across the whole study: Treatment of control cultures consisted of a CEFX pool, an HIV-1 Nef pool, or no peptide.

The Oncomine TCR Beta short-read assay was applied to DNA of cultured CD4+ T cells. TCRdb passed the PCR reads through MiXCR, listing each CDR3 protein once. The table shows over 8,500 distinct CDR3 sequences, with 46% occurring only once. V shed 6 bases and J shed 0 bases, with 10 bases lying between them. This CDR3 has 14 amino acids. Germline V CDR1 and CDR2: SNHLY, FYNNEI. The clonotype originates from a human donor who had recovered from COVID-19. Sequencing used CD4+ T cells from blood, cultured in vitro. The V call is TRBV2, the J call TRBJ2-3; maybe TRBD1 (5 bases). CDR3 region: CASRDTPSTDTQYF. The CDR3 coding sequence is TGTGCCAGCAGGGACACACCTAGCACAGATACGCAGTATTTT.